These 16 T cell receptor beta chains were all obtained from the same sample, sequenced in a study of T cell repertoires in cytomegalovirus infection. These receptors are not linked to any known antigen. MiXCR, applied by TCRdb to the reads, yields one record per CDR3 protein. The sample lists 650,000 to 900,000 distinct CDR3 sequences, about 28% seen once, with over 10% in the top ten. Sequences were derived from cultured CD8+ T cells from PBMCs, sampled from culture after CMV antigen stimulation. These receptors all stem from a human donor in good health (CMV status not recorded). Some clones in this sample may be carry-over from other donors' samples.

This clonotype was seen more than once but under ten times. In nucleotides, the CDR3 is TGTGCCAGCAGCCGTAGCGGTTCACAAGAGACCCAGTACTTC. Protein: CASSRSGSQETQYF. This chain joins TRBV7-9 and TRBJ2-5, with D perhaps TRBD2 (6 bases). The CDR3 has 14 amino acids. CDR1 is SEHNR and CDR2 is FQNEAQ in the germline V gene (reference sequence). Trimming removed 5 bases at V and 2 bases at J, with 12 bases between.

This clonotype was counted ten times or more. The chain combines TRBV7-8 with TRBJ2-5; D uncertain. The V end was cut by 5 bases, the J end by 5 bases, with 12 bases between. The CDR3 is 13 residues long. Germline lookup yields CDR1 SGHVS and CDR2 FQNEAQ. The CDR3 protein is CASSRYLKETQYF. Here the CDR3 DNA reads TGTGCCAGCAGCCGTTACCTCAAGGAGACCCAGTACTTC.

V is TRBV12-3 or TRBV12-4 and J is TRBJ2-1; D is undetermined. Trimming stripped 4 bases from V and 10 bases from J, with 17 bases between. The CDR3 runs to 14 residues. The CDR3 reads CASSSPEGSGEQFF. DNA for the CDR3: TGTGCCAGCAGTTCCCCCGAAGGATCAGGCGAGCAGTTCTTC.

As DNA, the CDR3 is TGCAGTGCTAGAGATCGTGCGGGGGTCCACTACGAGCAGTACTTC. Translating it yields CSARDRAGVHYEQYF. The chain recombines TRBV20-1 with TRBJ2-7; TRBD2 aligns across 7 bases. Per the germline V gene, CDR1 is DFQATT and CDR2 is SNEGSKA (reference sequence). CDR3 length: 15 residues. V lost 0 bases, J lost 3 bases, and 8 bases stayed unmatched.

This chain uses TRBV6-5 with TRBJ2-7; D possibly uses TRBD1 or TRBD2 (5 bases each). This CDR3 has 15 amino acids. The V end lost 2 bases, the J end lost 5 bases, and 16 bases lay between the germline ends. Germline V CDR1 and CDR2: MNHEY, SVGAGI. The CDR3 coding sequence is TGTGCCAGCAGTTACGGACGGGGCCCTGTCAACGAGCAGTACTTC. This translates into CASSYGRGPVNEQYF.

The chain carries TRBV28 and TRBJ1-2; the D gene is possibly TRBD1 (5 bases). With 2 bases removed from V and 3 bases from J, the gap between germline ends came to 16 bases. Germline values: CDR1 MDHEN, CDR2 SYDVKM. The CDR3 is made up of 16 amino acids. Written as DNA, the CDR3 is TGTGCCAGCAGTTTAATGGGCAAAGAAGGGGACTATGGCTACACCTTC. Translating it yields CASSLMGKEGDYGYTF.

The chain employs TRBV11-3 and TRBJ2-3, with a tentative D call TRBD2 (6 bases). Trimming cost V 1 base and J 1 base, with 9 bases left between them. CDR3 length: 15 amino acids. The germline CDR1 and CDR2 sequences are SGHNT and YENEEA. This CDR3 reads CASSLGDLGTDTQYF. Written as DNA, the CDR3 is TGTGCCAGCAGCTTAGGGGACTTAGGCACAGATACGCAGTATTTT. The whole variable domain, filled in from reference TRBV11-3 and TRBJ2-3, reads EAGVVQSPRYKIIEKKQPVAFWCNPISGHNTLYWYLQNLGQGPELLIRYENEEAVDDSQLPKDRFSAERLKGVDSTLKIQPAELGDSAVYLCASSLGDLGTDTQYFGPGTRLTVL.

This clonotype was counted ten times or more. The CDR3 sequence: CASSENRVWSGYTF. CDR3 coding DNA: TGTGCCAGCAGCGAAAACAGGGTTTGGAGTGGCTACACCTTC. The rearrangement uses TRBV7-6 and TRBJ1-2; a weak D match, TRBD1 (6 bases). Germline-derived CDR1 and CDR2 are SGHVS and FNYEAQ. Deletions cut 5 bases from V and 7 bases from J, with 17 bases between. The CDR3 consists of 14 residues.

The chain employs TRBV29-1 and TRBJ2-4; weak D call: TRBD2 (5 bases). The CDR3 totals 16 residues. CDR1 is SQVTM, CDR2 ANQGSEA, per germline. Trimming pared 3 bases from V and 7 bases from J, leaving 22 bases between. The DNA of the CDR3 is TGCAGCGTTGAGGATGGGCCGGGATCCCCTGCGAACATTCAGTACTTC. Protein sequence: CSVEDGPGSPANIQYF.

The rearrangement links TRBV24-1 to TRBJ2-5; no firm D call. CDR1 is KGHDR and CDR2 is SFDVKD in the germline V gene. V was cut by 0 bases and J by 5 bases, with 15 bases left in between. The CDR3 consists of 16 residues. In DNA, the CDR3 is TGTGCCACCAGTGATTTGATCTATGGCCTACCGGAGACCCAGTACTTC. It translates to CATSDLIYGLPETQYF.

Regarding this clonotype: Mismatch with germline at one junction end may stem from a read error. This chain uses TRBV7-7 with TRBJ2-2, with TRBD1 identical over 7 bases. CDR1 and CDR2 from the germline V gene are SSHAT and FNYEAQ (reference sequence). The CDR3 has 15 residues. The CDR3 DNA sequence: TGTGCTAGCAGCTTACGGACAGGATATACCGGGGAGCTGTTTTTT. Its translation: CASSLRTGYTGELFF. The full variable domain, its missing parts supplied by reference TRBV7-7 and TRBJ2-2, is GAGVSQSPRYKVTKRGQDVTLRCDPISSHATLYWYQQALGQGPEFLTYFNYEAQPDKSGLPSDRFSAERPEGSISTLTIQRTEQRDSAMYRCASSLRTGYTGELFFGEGSRLTVL.

This clonotype showed up just a few times. V is TRBV6-5 and J is TRBJ2-5; TRBD2 might be the D (5 bases). Trimming cost V 2 bases and J 5 bases, with 9 bases left between them. Germline CDR1 reads MNHEY; CDR2 reads SVGAGI. CDR3 size: 13 residues. In nucleotides, the CDR3 is TGTGCCAGCAGTTACGCCCGAGGGGAGACCCAGTACTTC. This codes for CASSYARGETQYF.

This clonotype was found a few times. V and J are TRBV7-6 and TRBJ2-5; 10 bases are a match to TRBD1. The germline V gene has CDR1 SGHVS and CDR2 FNYEAQ. V gave up 5 bases and J gave up 2 bases; unmatched junction bases: 5. The CDR3 is made up of 15 amino acids. The CDR3 DNA is TGTGCCAGCAGCCCGGACAGGGGGAGTCAAGAGACCCAGTACTTC. Protein sequence: CASSPDRGSQETQYF.

V is TRBV4-1 and J is TRBJ1-1; D might be TRBD1 (6 bases). The CDR3 has 16 residues. Trimming stripped 0 bases from V and 4 bases from J, with 15 bases between. Germline-derived CDR1 and CDR2 are MGHRA and YSYEKL. The CDR3 DNA is TGCGCCAGCAGCCAAGAACAGGGTTTTGGTGCCACTGAAGCTTTCTTT. It specifies CASSQEQGFGATEAFF.

The chain employs TRBV7-9 and TRBJ1-2, with no clear D. CDR1 is SEHNR and CDR2 is FQNEAQ in the germline V gene (reference sequence). V was shortened by 1 base and J by 6 bases, with 12 bases between the two germline ends. The CDR3 spans 14 residues. The CDR3 nucleotides read TGTGCCAGCAGCTTAGGTTCGGGGATACATGGCTACACCTTC. Its translation is CASSLGSGIHGYTF.

This clonotype was seen many times. The genes are TRBV7-2 and TRBJ2-3; TRBD2 agrees at 10 bases. CDR3 length: 15 residues. CDR1 and CDR2 from the germline V gene are SGHTA and FQGNSA. V shed 2 bases and J 5 bases; nucleotides not matched to a gene: 4. The CDR3 DNA reads TGTGCCAGCAGCTTAAGCGGGGGGGCCGTAGATACGCAGTATTTT. Its protein product is CASSLSGGAVDTQYF.